These T cell receptor beta chains were read from a single sample in a study of T cells after yellow fever vaccination. TCRdb reanalysed the 5' RACE reads using MiXCR and keeps one entry per CDR3 protein. The repertoire has 250,000 or so distinct CDR3 sequences, less than 7.5% of them found once; the top ten carry 0.85% to 1.2%. Specimen: CD4+ T cells sorted from PBMCs, collected on the day of the yellow fever booster vaccination. These receptors originate from a man aged 25-45 years who received the YFV17D yellow fever vaccine. Both conserved end residues are part of each CDR3. The D gene is left open where the match is weak. A clone size is listed for some rows: how often the clone was seen (once, few, many), or a class if it is expanded.

few	TRBV30	NA	TRBJ1-5	CAWGRGTYQPQHF	TGTGCCTGGGGAAGGGGGACGTATCAGCCCCAGCATTTT
NA	TRBV20-1	TRBD2	TRBJ2-2	CSAKLAGGNTGELFF	TGCAGTGCAAAGCTAGCGGGAGGAAACACCGGGGAGCTGTTTTTT
few	TRBV28	NA	TRBJ1-1	CASRTPVLVTEAFF	TGTGCCAGCAGGACTCCGGTGTTGGTCACTGAAGCTTTCTTT
NA	TRBV14	NA	TRBJ1-6	CASSQRRPNSPLHF	TGTGCCAGCAGCCAAAGGCGGCCGAATTCACCCCTCCACTTT
NA	TRBV5-6	NA	TRBJ2-2	CASSPKGRFGELFF	TGTGCCAGCAGCCCAAAAGGACGGTTCGGGGAGCTGTTTTTT
many	TRBV20-1	NA	TRBJ2-4	CSARETQRAKNIQYF	TGCAGTGCTAGAGAGACACAGCGAGCCAAAAACATTCAGTACTTC
NA	TRBV30	NA	TRBJ2-3	CAWGTSGTDTQYF	TGTGCCTGGGGGACCAGTGGAACAGATACGCAGTATTTT
many	TRBV20-1	NA	TRBJ2-1	CSAGTPGLTGRNEQFF	TGCAGTGCTGGCACCCCGGGACTGACCGGTCGCAATGAGCAGTTCTTC
few	TRBV25-1	TRBD1	TRBJ2-7	CASRRQGSREQYF	TGTGCCAGCAGACGACAGGGATCCAGGGAGCAGTACTTC
many	TRBV4-3	NA	TRBJ1-5	CASSRARDQPQHF	TGCGCCAGCAGCCGGGCCCGGGATCAGCCCCAGCATTTT
few	TRBV5-1	TRBD2	TRBJ2-5	CASSLALRSGKETQYF	TGCGCCAGCAGCTTGGCCCTTCGCAGCGGGAAAGAGACCCAGTACTTC
NA	TRBV3-1	NA	TRBJ2-5	CASSQARDGLRGREETQYF	TGTGCCAGCAGCCAAGCCCGAGACGGGCTCAGGGGCCGTGAAGAGACCCAGTACTTC
few	TRBV20-1	NA	TRBJ2-2	CSARVGGRGTGELFF	TGCAGTGCTAGAGTCGGAGGGAGAGGCACCGGGGAGCTGTTTTTT
few	TRBV29-1	NA	TRBJ1-2	CSVATRGGNYGYTF	TGCAGCGTAGCGACTAGGGGTGGTAACTATGGCTACACCTTC
many	TRBV5-1	TRBD2	TRBJ2-3	CASRTSGNSDTQYF	TGCGCCAGCAGGACTAGCGGAAATTCAGATACGCAGTATTTT
NA	TRBV25-1	NA	TRBJ2-6	CASSGDPGSSGANVLTF	TGTGCCAGCAGTGGGGATCCCGGGAGCTCTGGGGCCAACGTCCTGACTTTC
many	TRBV19	NA	TRBJ2-7	CASSKQVDGEQYF	TGTGCCAGTAGTAAACAGGTAGACGGCGAGCAGTACTTC
few	TRBV12-3/TRBV12-4	TRBD2	TRBJ2-5	CASSFSREAQYF	TGTGCCAGCAGTTTTTCTCGGGAGGCCCAGTACTTC
few	TRBV20-1	TRBD2	TRBJ2-3	CSARPASGASGSTDTQYF	TGCAGTGCTAGACCCGCATCCGGGGCTAGCGGTAGCACAGATACGCAGTATTTT
many	TRBV20-1	NA	TRBJ2-7	CSARLKSWDEQYF	TGCAGTGCTAGATTGAAGAGTTGGGACGAGCAGTACTTC
many	TRBV6-2/TRBV6-3	TRBD2	TRBJ2-1	CASSYSPLTSGSRDEQFF	TGTGCCAGCAGTTACTCCCCCCTGACTAGCGGGAGTAGGGATGAGCAGTTCTTC
few	TRBV3-1	NA	TRBJ2-7	CASSQEPATYEQYF	TGTGCCAGCAGCCAAGAGCCGGCGACCTACGAGCAGTACTTC
few	TRBV6-2/TRBV6-3	NA	TRBJ2-7	CASSYWISYEQYF	TGTGCCAGCAGTTATTGGATCTCCTACGAGCAGTACTTC
many	TRBV11-2	NA	TRBJ2-1	CASSLRVGSYNEQFF	TGTGCCAGCAGCTTGCGGGTGGGCTCCTACAATGAGCAGTTCTTC
NA	TRBV5-4	TRBD1	TRBJ2-7	CASSRRDRGDEQYF	TGTGCCAGCAGCCGACGGGACAGGGGCGACGAGCAGTACTTC
NA	TRBV12-3/TRBV12-4	NA	TRBJ2-2	CASRELGPGELFF	TGTGCCAGCAGAGAACTTGGTCCCGGGGAGCTGTTTTTT
many	TRBV20-1	NA	TRBJ2-7	CSAVKVARPGEQYF	TGCAGTGCCGTAAAGGTAGCGCGCCCGGGGGAGCAGTACTTC
NA	TRBV4-3	NA	TRBJ2-1	CASSQVLGQSYNEQFF	TGCGCCAGCAGCCAAGTATTAGGGCAATCCTACAATGAGCAGTTCTTC
NA	TRBV20-1	TRBD1	TRBJ1-5	CSALSGGGLHQPQHF	TGCAGTGCTTTGTCAGGGGGGGGACTACATCAGCCCCAGCATTTT
many	TRBV12-3/TRBV12-4	TRBD2	TRBJ2-5	CASSPSGAGWETQYF	TGTGCCAGCAGCCCCAGCGGGGCGGGTTGGGAGACCCAGTACTTC
NA	TRBV12-3/TRBV12-4	NA	TRBJ2-2	CASSFEGLLTGELFF	TGTGCCAGCAGTTTTGAGGGACTCCTCACCGGGGAGCTGTTTTTT
NA	TRBV5-6	TRBD2	TRBJ2-1	CASSLRASGRESQFF	TGTGCCAGCAGCTTGAGGGCTAGCGGGAGGGAAAGTCAGTTCTTC
NA	TRBV4-2	NA	TRBJ2-7	CASSQGKRAEYYEQYF	TGTGCCAGCAGCCAGGGAAAGCGGGCGGAGTACTACGAGCAGTACTTC
few	TRBV12-3/TRBV12-4	NA	TRBJ2-2	CASSFWQANTGELFF	TGTGCCAGCAGTTTTTGGCAGGCGAACACCGGGGAGCTGTTTTTT
few	TRBV7-6	TRBD2	TRBJ2-1	CASSFWRECYNEQFF	TGTGCCAGCAGCTTCTGGCGGGAGTGCTACAATGAGCAGTTCTTC
many	TRBV7-2	TRBD2	TRBJ2-3	CASSRTSGSYKDTQYF	TGTGCCAGCAGCCGTACTAGCGGGAGTTATAAAGATACGCAGTATTTT
few	TRBV10-2	NA	TRBJ2-7	CASTNPGKRLAPSGEQYF	TGCGCCAGCACAAACCCGGGGAAAAGGCTAGCGCCTTCTGGGGAGCAGTACTTC
few	TRBV12-3/TRBV12-4	TRBD1	TRBJ2-7	CASSMDRDGGYEQYF	TGTGCCAGCAGCATGGACAGGGACGGGGGATACGAGCAGTACTTC
few	TRBV5-1	TRBD1	TRBJ2-1	CASNPVGTAYNEQFF	TGCGCCAGCAATCCGGTAGGGACAGCCTACAATGAGCAGTTCTTC
few	TRBV15	TRBD1	TRBJ1-4	CATSSPGQGTTNEKLFF	TGTGCCACCAGCAGCCCGGGACAGGGGACAACTAATGAAAAACTGTTTTTT
NA	TRBV20-1	TRBD1	TRBJ2-4	CSATSDRIGNIQYF	TGCAGTGCTACTTCGGACAGGATAGGGAACATTCAGTACTTC
many	TRBV7-9	NA	TRBJ2-5	CASVTLETQYF	TGTGCCAGCGTGACTTTGGAGACCCAGTACTTC
many	TRBV2	NA	TRBJ2-2	CASRNRETNTGELFF	TGTGCCAGCAGGAACAGGGAAACGAACACCGGGGAGCTGTTTTTT
many	TRBV5-1	TRBD2	TRBJ2-7	CASSLDHKRETNEQYF	TGCGCCAGCAGCTTGGACCATAAGCGGGAGACAAACGAGCAGTACTTC
many	TRBV7-2	NA	TRBJ1-1	CASRWAGNTEAFF	TGTGCCAGCAGGTGGGCTGGGAACACTGAAGCTTTCTTT
NA	TRBV5-5	TRBD2	TRBJ2-3	CASSLLAGPPTDTQYF	TGTGCCAGCAGCTTACTAGCGGGACCCCCGACAGATACGCAGTATTTT
NA	TRBV27	NA	TRBJ2-7	CASSSKTGLNSYEQYF	TGTGCCAGCAGTTCAAAAACAGGGCTAAACTCCTACGAGCAGTACTTC
few	TRBV20-1	NA	TRBJ2-1	CSASGGGFYNEQFF	TGCAGTGCTAGTGGTGGAGGTTTTTACAATGAGCAGTTCTTC
few	TRBV30	NA	TRBJ2-5	CAWSVPPRQDPYF	TGTGCCTGGAGTGTACCCCCCCGACAGGATCCGTACTTC
few	TRBV7-9	NA	TRBJ1-1	CASRLGPEVPGTEAFF	TGTGCCAGCAGATTGGGCCCTGAGGTCCCGGGCACTGAAGCTTTCTTT
NA	TRBV7-9	NA	TRBJ2-2	CASRTQSGELFF	TGTGCCAGCAGGACGCAATCCGGGGAGCTGTTTTTT
many	TRBV20-1	NA	TRBJ2-1	CSARSLTASYNEQFF	TGCAGTGCTCGTAGCCTAACGGCCTCCTACAATGAGCAGTTCTTC
NA	TRBV12-3/TRBV12-4	TRBD2	TRBJ2-2	CASGLAPNTGELFF	TGTGCCAGCGGACTAGCGCCGAACACCGGGGAGCTGTTTTTT
NA	TRBV9	NA	TRBJ2-4	CASSVDPGGNIQYF	TGTGCCAGCAGCGTAGACCCTGGGGGAAACATTCAGTACTTC
many	TRBV7-7	TRBD2	TRBJ2-7	CASSPGAGGYEQYF	TGTGCTAGCAGCCCGGGAGCGGGAGGCTACGAGCAGTACTTC
NA	TRBV12-3/TRBV12-4	NA	TRBJ1-5	CASSRLVQPQHF	TGTGCCAGCAGCCGCCTCGTCCAGCCCCAGCATTTT
many	TRBV20-1	NA	TRBJ1-2	CSATPAVVYGYTF	TGCAGTGCTACCCCCGCGGTGGTGTATGGCTACACCTTC
many	TRBV7-9	TRBD2	TRBJ2-3	CAGSSGRDTTDTQYF	TGTGCCGGATCTAGCGGAAGAGATACCACAGATACGCAGTATTTT